One T cell receptor beta chain is described in this entry. Its antigen is unknown. At one end, the junction sequence differs from germline, possibly due to a read error. The data are from a study of T cell repertoires in cytomegalovirus infection (dated by TCRdb to the late 2010s). In the study overall: Alongside well-studied HLA-B-restricted epitopes, the peptide stimulations were aimed at recently identified HLA-C-restricted CMV epitopes, whose presentation resists viral immunomodulation. The HLA type of each donor mattered for the analysis, because public TCR beta signatures pointed to carriage of CMV infection along with the matching HLA type.

For CDR1 and CDR2, the germline V gene (reference sequence) lists DFQATT and SNEGSKA. From the cysteine up to the phenylalanine, the CDR3 has a length of 14 residues. Only CDR3 DNA is held: 42 bases, read in frame from base 1. What the treatment or condition label conveys for this sample: in vitro stimulation with specific CMV peptide epitopes to enrich CMV-specific T cells. Data came from an Illumina HiSeq 1500. TCRdb reprocessed the public reads (quality trimming at Q25 with fastp, clone calling with MiXCR) and kept in-frame beta chains. Each record represents a unique CDR3 protein, reported with the most common genes and DNA among its rows. The sample data list 550,000 to 700,000 distinct CDR3 sequences, and approximately 40% of these were observed just once. The ten biggest clones cover 48% of the sample. Overall study outcomes, separate from this receptor: Cumulative frequency of public TCR beta family members discriminated carriers of CMV infection plus the relevant HLA type in this cohort and an independent roughly 320-donor cohort. The ex vivo response was dominated by HLA-C-restricted CMV-specific TCR beta clonotypes, which also provided the single most frequent clonotype in two of eight donors.

The sequence joins TRBV20-1 to TRBJ2-4; 9 bases in between match TRBD1. This specimen was cultured PBMCs, taken from culture after CMV antigen stimulation. The sequence was obtained from a human donor in good health (CMV status not recorded). Some clones in this sample may be carry-over from other donors' samples. The CDR3 is CSARGQGAKNIQYF. The bases read TGCAGTGCAAGAGGACAGGGGGCCAAAAACATTCAGTACTTC.